The T cell receptor (beta chain) described here comes from a study of identifying expanded T cells in peripheral blood. Trimming removed 0 bases from V and 4 bases from J, with 10 bases in between. The CDR3 is 14 residues long. From germline, CDR1 is SGHNT and CDR2 YYREEE (reference sequence). General study points: Approximately two-week clone count variance significantly increased as total template count grew. About 1.2 clones differed between technical replicates, versus about 15 and 19 over time.

As for this clone: Its antigen is currently unknown.

Only in-frame clones appear in the TCRdb table, and some are missing; sequencing was by immunoSEQ multiplex PCR. The table shows around 100,000 clones, with around 89% occurring only once. During the collection period, no donor immune events like infections were recorded. This chain links TRBV5-4 with TRBJ2-5; D is undetermined. The TCR comes from a person aged 18 to 70 in good health. The material sequenced was blood. As DNA, the CDR3 is TGTGCCAGCAGCTTGGTTCCCCGCTTAGAGACCCAGTACTTC. Translating it yields CASSLVPRLETQYF.